This TCR beta chain was sequenced for a study of identical twins. CDR1 and CDR2 from the germline V gene are SGHRS and YFSETQ. V gave up 0 bases and J gave up 3 bases, with 11 bases separating them. The length of the CDR3 is 15 residues. MiXCR, run by TCRdb on the 5' RACE reads, gives a single entry per CDR3 protein. Counted here are 690,000 or so distinct CDR3 sequences, 5.5% to 6.5% occurring once; the ten biggest clones make up 1.5% to 2%. This TCR came from a man aged 18 to 29 in good health. The source material was naive T cells sorted from blood. The V call is TRBV5-1, the J call TRBJ2-3; D possibly uses TRBD1 or TRBD2 (5 bases each). CDR3 sequence: CASSLASGGTDTQYF. CDR3 coding DNA: TGCGCCAGCAGCTTGGCCAGTGGGGGAACAGATACGCAGTATTTT.